Presented here are 14 T cell receptor beta chains from one specimen sequenced in a study of immune heterogeneity within non-small cell lung tumors. Bulk tumor genomic DNA constituted the template, at around 600 ng per sample. Surgery yielded several widely spaced biopsies per primary tumor. With untreated, newly diagnosed non-small cell lung cancer, the patients went on to undergo curative surgery. It was a multiplex PCR that amplified TCR beta CDR3, with 32 V and 13 J primers. TCRdb ran MiXCR on the multiplex PCR reads and lists one entry per CDR3 protein. The table has roughly 9,700 distinct CDR3 sequences, less than 20% seen once. The sample comprised lung tumor tissue. These receptors were collected from a man aged 40-55 years with non-small cell lung cancer.

This clonotype showed up many times. The chain joins TRBV28 to TRBJ2-2; TRBD2 agrees at 10 bases. The CDR3 sequence is 16 residues long. CDR1 MDHEN and CDR2 SYDVKM come from the germline V gene. The trim removed 6 bases at V and 6 bases at J, leaving 10 bases unmatched. The CDR3 loop is CASSQTSGLGSGELFF. CDR3 coding DNA: TGTGCCAGCAGCCAGACTAGCGGGCTTGGGTCCGGGGAGCTGTTTTTT.

Within the sample, this clonotype is medium-sized (0.01 to 0.1%). This chain connects TRBV10-3 to TRBJ2-3, with 8 bases that match TRBD1. The CDR3 loop spans 13 amino acids. Germline CDR1 reads ENHRY; CDR2 reads SYGVKD. J gave up 2 bases and V 10 bases, and 5 bases lay outside the gene matches. The DNA of the CDR3 is TGTGCCAGCCACAGGGGGACCACAGATACGCAGTATTTT. Protein sequence: CASHRGTTDTQYF.

About this clonotype: This may stem from a read error, because a much larger clone lies one nucleotide away. The J gene is TRBJ2-7, the V gene TRBV7-2; D ambiguous. CDR3 length: 14 residues. The germline V gene has CDR1 SGHTA and CDR2 FQGNSA. V was cut by 1 base and J by 2 bases, with 9 bases left in between. CDR3 sequence (DNA): TGTGCCAGCAGCTTAGGGGTAGCCACCTACGAGCAGTACTTC. Amino acid sequence: CASSLGVATYEQYF.

At least ten counts were recorded for this clonotype. The chain recombines TRBV7-9 with TRBJ2-1, with 8 nucleotides matching TRBD1. Germline V CDR1 and CDR2: SEHNR, FQNEAQ (reference sequence). The trim removed 3 bases at V and 8 bases at J, leaving 15 bases unmatched. The CDR3 totals 17 residues. In nucleotides, the CDR3 is TGTGCCAGCAGCTTCCCCACGTGGACAGGGACTGGGGATGAGCAGTTCTTC. This codes for CASSFPTWTGTGDEQFF. Full variable domain (remainder filled in from reference TRBV7-9 and TRBJ2-1): DTGVSQNPRHKITKRGQNVTFRCDPISEHNRLYWYRQTLGQGPEFLTYFQNEAQLEKSRLLSDRFSAERPKGSFSTLEIQRTEQGDSAMYLCASSFPTWTGTGDEQFFGPGTRLTVL.

This clonotype occurred many times. The junction and the germline gene differ at one end; a read error may be behind it. V usage is TRBV3-1 and J usage is TRBJ1-1; D perhaps matches TRBD1 (5 bases). The germline gives CDR1 LGHDT, CDR2 YNNKEL (reference sequence). The CDR3 extends over 9 amino acids. The CDR3 region has the DNA TGTGCCAGCAGGGGACCCCTATCCTTT. It codes for CASRGPLSF. Together with reference TRBV3-1 and TRBJ1-1, the CDR3 gives the full variable domain: DTAVSQTPKYLVTQMGNDKSIKCEQNLGHDTMYWYKQDSKKFLKIMFSYNNKELIINETVPNRFSPKSPDKAHLNLHINSLELGDSAVYFCASRGPLSFGQGTRLTVV.

On this clonotype itself: A read error may produce the germline difference seen at one junction end. The chain couples TRBV10-3 to TRBJ1-4; TRBD1 aligns across 7 bases. Germline assignment: CDR1 ENHRY and CDR2 SYGVKD. The CDR3 contains 13 residues. The CDR3 here is CAIIEGRGEKLFF. The CDR3 nucleotides read TGTGCCATCATTGAGGGCAGGGGGGAAAAACTGTTTTTT.

At least ten counts were recorded for this clonotype. The chain couples TRBV4-1 to TRBJ2-1; tentatively, D is TRBD2 (6 bases). The CDR3 consists of 13 residues. V gave up 4 bases and J gave up 7 bases, with 11 bases separating them. CDR1 MGHRA and CDR2 YSYEKL come from the germline V gene. CDR3 protein: CASSLRSGNEQFF. The DNA of the CDR3 is TGCGCCAGCAGCCTCCGAAGCGGGAATGAGCAGTTCTTC.

This clonotype is medium-sized within its sample. The CDR3 protein is CASSEALMVQYNEQFF. The CDR3 DNA sequence: TGTGCCAGCAGTGAAGCGCTTATGGTTCAGTACAATGAGCAGTTCTTC. The J gene is TRBJ2-1, the V gene TRBV2, with no clear D. Germline CDR1 is SNHLY and CDR2 is FYNNEI. With 0 bases removed from V and 4 bases from J, the gap between germline ends came to 13 bases. The CDR3 is 16 amino acids.

This clonotype was picked up many times. Here the CDR3 DNA reads TGCGCCAGCGGACGAGGGGACGGAGAGACCCAGTACTTC. Protein product: CASGRGDGETQYF. V gene TRBV5-1 combines with J gene TRBJ2-5; D tentatively reads TRBD1 or TRBD2 (5 bases each). Germline values: CDR1 SGHRS, CDR2 YFSETQ. The CDR3 is 13 amino acids. The V gene lost 7 bases and the J gene lost 4 bases, with 14 bases spanning the gap.

By sample share, this clonotype is medium-sized. The CDR3 is CASQLDSPYYGYTF. The CDR3 bases are TGTGCCAGCCAACTGGACAGCCCTTACTATGGCTACACCTTC. The chain is built from TRBV28 and TRBJ1-2; weak D call: TRBD1 (6 bases). V lost 8 bases to trimming and J lost 3 bases, with 16 bases between them. This CDR3 contains 14 residues. Germline V gives CDR1 MDHEN, CDR2 SYDVKM.

By its share, this clonotype is medium-sized. The rearrangement uses TRBV10-3 and TRBJ2-2; the D call may be TRBD1 or TRBD2 (6 bases each). The CDR3 contains 14 residues. CDR1 and CDR2 from the germline V gene are ENHRY and SYGVKD. Trimming took off 8 bases at V and 6 bases at J, with 16 bases between the two ends. Here the CDR3 reads CAIGGGANPGELFF. CDR3 DNA: TGTGCCATCGGGGGCGGGGCCAACCCCGGGGAGCTGTTTTTT.

The V call is TRBV12-3 or TRBV12-4, the J call TRBJ1-2; the match to TRBD1 covers 7 bases. Trimming took 1 base from V and 4 from J; bases not matched to a gene: 3. This CDR3 is built from 14 residues. The CDR3 bases are TGTGCCAGCAGTTTAGGGGACAGCTTCTATGGCTACACCTTC. It codes for CASSLGDSFYGYTF.

By sample fraction, this clonotype is medium-sized. The V and J genes are TRBV12-3 or TRBV12-4 and TRBJ2-1, with D tentatively TRBD1 (5 bases). Trimming cost V 6 bases and J 7 bases, with 19 bases left between them. The CDR3 spans 15 residues. DNA of the CDR3: TGTGCCAGCAGCTTCCCCGAAAGGGCAGGGAATGAGCAGTTCTTC. Amino acids: CASSFPERAGNEQFF.

This clonotype was counted at least ten times. The chain links TRBV9 to TRBJ2-7; TRBD1 matches 7 bases. CDR1 and CDR2 (germline): SGDLS, YYNGEE. This CDR3 region has 16 residues. V lost 1 base, J lost 2 bases, and 9 bases stayed unmatched. CDR3 DNA sequence: TGTGCCAGCAGCGTATCCTCCTCGGGACAGACCTACGAGCAGTACTTC. Translating it yields CASSVSSSGQTYEQYF. Full variable domain (remainder filled in from reference TRBV9 and TRBJ2-7): DSGVTQTPKHLITATGQRVTLRCSPRSGDLSVYWYQQSLDQGLQFLIQYYNGEERAKGNILERFSAQQFPDLHSELNLSSLELGDSALYFCASSVSSSGQTYEQYFGPGTRLTVT.